This TCR beta chain was identified in a study of blood T cells in healthy people across ages. Sample-barcoded 5' priming and a J-beta primer mix drove a second PCR of roughly 6 to 12 cycles. Every cDNA molecule bore a tag from a template-switch adaptor containing 12 random nucleotides. MiXCR, applied by TCRdb to the 5' RACE reads, yields one record per CDR3 protein. The repertoire includes about 680,000 distinct CDR3 sequences, around 45% of them detected once, and roughly 30% sits in the top ten. This clonotype was seen a handful of times. The study isolated at least 6.5 million PBMCs from each sample. Sequenced input: blood. The sequence came from a woman aged 55 to 70 in good health.

The CDR3 bases are TGTGCCAGCAGTCTCGCTTCCCAGGTTTGGGCCAAAAACATTCAGTACTTC. Translation: CASSLASQVWAKNIQYF. The genes are TRBV28 and TRBJ2-4; D not certain. CDR1 is MDHEN and CDR2 is SYDVKM in the germline V gene. The CDR3 has 17 amino acids. V gave up 5 bases and J gave up 1 base, with 18 bases separating them. Together with reference TRBV28 and TRBJ2-4, the CDR3 gives the full variable domain: DVKVTQSSRYLVKRTGEKVFLECVQDMDHENMFWYRQDPGLGLRLIYFSYDVKMKEKGDIPEGYSVSREKKERFSLILESASTNQTSMYLCASSLASQVWAKNIQYFGAGTRLSVL.